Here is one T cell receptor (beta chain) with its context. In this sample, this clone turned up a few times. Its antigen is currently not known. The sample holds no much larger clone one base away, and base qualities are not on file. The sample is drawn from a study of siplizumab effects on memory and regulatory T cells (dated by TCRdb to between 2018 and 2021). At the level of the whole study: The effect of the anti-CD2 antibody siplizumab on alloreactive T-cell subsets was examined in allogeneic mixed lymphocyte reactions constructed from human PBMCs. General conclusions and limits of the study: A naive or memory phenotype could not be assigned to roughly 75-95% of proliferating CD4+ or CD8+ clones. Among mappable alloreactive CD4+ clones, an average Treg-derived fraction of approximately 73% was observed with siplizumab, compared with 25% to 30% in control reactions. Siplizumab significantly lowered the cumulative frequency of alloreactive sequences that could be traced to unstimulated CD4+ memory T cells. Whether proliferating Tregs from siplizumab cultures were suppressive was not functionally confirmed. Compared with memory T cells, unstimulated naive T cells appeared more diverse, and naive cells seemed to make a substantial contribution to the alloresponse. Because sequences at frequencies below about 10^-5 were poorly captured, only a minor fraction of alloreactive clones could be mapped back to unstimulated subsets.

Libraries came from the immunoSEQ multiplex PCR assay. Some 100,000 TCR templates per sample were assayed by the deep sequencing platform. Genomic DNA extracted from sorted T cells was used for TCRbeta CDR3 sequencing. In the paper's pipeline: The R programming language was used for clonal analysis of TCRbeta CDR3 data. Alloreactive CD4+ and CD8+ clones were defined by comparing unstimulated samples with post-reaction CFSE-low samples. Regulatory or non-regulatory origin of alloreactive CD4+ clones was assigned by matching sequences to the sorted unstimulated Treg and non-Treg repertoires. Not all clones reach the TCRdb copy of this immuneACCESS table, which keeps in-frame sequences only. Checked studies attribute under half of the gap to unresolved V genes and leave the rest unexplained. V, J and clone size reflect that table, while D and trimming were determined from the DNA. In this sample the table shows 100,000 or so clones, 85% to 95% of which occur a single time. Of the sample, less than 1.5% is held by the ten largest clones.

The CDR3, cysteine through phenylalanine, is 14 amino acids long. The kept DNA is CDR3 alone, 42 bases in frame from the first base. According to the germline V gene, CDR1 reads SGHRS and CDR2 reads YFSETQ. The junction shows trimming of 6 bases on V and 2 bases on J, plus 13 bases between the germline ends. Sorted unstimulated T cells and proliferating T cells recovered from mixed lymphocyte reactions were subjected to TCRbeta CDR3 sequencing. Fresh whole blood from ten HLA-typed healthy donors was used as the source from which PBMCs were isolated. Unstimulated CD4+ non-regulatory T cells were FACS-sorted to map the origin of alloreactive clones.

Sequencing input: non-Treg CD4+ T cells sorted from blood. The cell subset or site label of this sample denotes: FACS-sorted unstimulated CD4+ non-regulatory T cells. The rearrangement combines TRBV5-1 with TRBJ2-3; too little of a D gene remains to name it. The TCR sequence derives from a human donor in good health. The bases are TGCGCCAGCACCCAACAATCACTCACAGATACGCAGTATTTT. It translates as CASTQQSLTDTQYF.